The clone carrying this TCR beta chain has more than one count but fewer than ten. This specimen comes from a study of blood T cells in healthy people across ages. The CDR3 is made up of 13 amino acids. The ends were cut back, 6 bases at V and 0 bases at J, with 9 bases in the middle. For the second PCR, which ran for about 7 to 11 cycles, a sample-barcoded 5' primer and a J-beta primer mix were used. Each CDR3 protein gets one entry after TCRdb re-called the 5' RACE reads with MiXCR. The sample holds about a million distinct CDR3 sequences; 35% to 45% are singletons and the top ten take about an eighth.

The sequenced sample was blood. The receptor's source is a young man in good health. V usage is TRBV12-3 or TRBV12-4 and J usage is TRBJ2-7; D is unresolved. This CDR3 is CASRATGSYEQYF. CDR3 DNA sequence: TGTGCCAGCAGGGCCACCGGCTCCTACGAGCAGTACTTC.